This TCR beta chain was recorded in a study of CD8 T cells in Susac syndrome. Regarding the study as a whole: As acknowledged by the study, its TCR sequencing and HLA analysis included a relatively small number of individuals.

cDNA came from about 0.5 to 1 ug RNA primed by random hexamers. Multiplex immunoSEQ PCR targeted 54 Vbeta and 13 Jbeta TCR beta segments. TCRdb re-analysed the immunoSEQ multiplex PCR reads in MiXCR, keeping a single row per CDR3 protein. Among fewer than 350,000 distinct CDR3 sequences listed, approximately 85% were seen once. There are a few counts of this clonotype. As yet, its antigen is unknown. CDR3 size: 15 residues. Trimming stripped 8 bases from V and 4 bases from J, with 18 bases between. Germline V lookup: CDR1 MNHEY, CDR2 SVGEGT. High-throughput TCR beta sequencing covered peripheral CD8+ and CD4+ T cells.

V and J are TRBV6-2 or TRBV6-3 and TRBJ1-5, with D possibly matching TRBD1 (6 bases). The sequencing sample was made of CD8+ T cells from PBMCs. This clonotype was obtained from a human donor with multiple sclerosis. DNA of the CDR3: TGTGCCAGCGGATCCCGGACAGCTCAAAATCAGCCCCAGCATTTT. This gives the protein CASGSRTAQNQPQHF.